This TCR beta chain was recorded in a study of STAT3 mutations in large granular lymphocyte leukemia. Overall study: About 38% of treated T-LGLL patients showed hematologic response to immunosuppression. Study findings and constraints: Every T-LGLL patient had at least one immunodominant TCRbeta clonotype. Some patients had dominant TCR clones larger than their STAT3 mutant burden. Persisting codominant clonotypes may have hidden a small pathogenic clone. Clonal expansion was inferred from other time points because no sample existed at each clone's first appearance.

Of note for this clone: Its antigen is still unknown.

CDR1 is MNHEY and CDR2 is SMNVEV in the germline V gene (reference sequence). The V end lost 5 bases, the J end lost 0 bases, and 10 bases lay between the germline ends. CDR3 length equals 14 residues. Sequenced by immunoSEQ multiplex PCR; TCRdb stores in-frame clones only, minus some. The sample shows tens of thousands of clones, about 81% of them seen only once. The receptor was derived from a human donor with T large granular lymphocyte leukemia. Some clones in this sample may be carry-over from other donors' samples. V and J are TRBV27 and TRBJ1-2, with unresolved D. Specimen: PBMCs. The CDR3 spells CASSIWAPNYGYTF. CDR3 nucleotide sequence: TGTGCCAGCAGTATTTGGGCGCCTAACTATGGCTACACCTTC.